The present TCR beta chain was sequenced within a study of shared clonotypes between healthy human individuals. General observations from the study: Since donors were few, the genetic and exposure-history diversity represented was limited.

Looked up from germline, CDR1 is SGHVS and CDR2 is FNYEAQ. The CDR3 has 12 residues. V was pared by 0 bases and J by 5 bases, with 4 bases between. The sample holds one count of this clone. Its antigen is currently unknown. Other DNA sequences from this sample encode an identical CDR3 as well. Donors were healthy HIV-negative adults without recent acute infections or vaccinations. A CD45RA+ naive subset and a CD45RA-negative memory subset were split from CD4+ cells. Running of the assay took place at deep level. TCRdb's copy holds only in-frame clones and misses some; the assay was immunoSEQ multiplex PCR. This sample has roughly 2.5 million clones; about 92% occur once, and the top ten carry roughly 0.13%.

The chain has TRBV7-6 and TRBJ2-5, with D hard to call. This receptor was identified in a man in his late teens or twenties in good health. The sequenced sample consisted of naive CD4+ T cells sorted from blood. Documented subset: CD45RA+ positively selected. This CDR3 is CASSLALETQYF. The CDR3 DNA reads TGTGCCAGCAGCTTAGCGCTGGAGACCCAGTACTTC.